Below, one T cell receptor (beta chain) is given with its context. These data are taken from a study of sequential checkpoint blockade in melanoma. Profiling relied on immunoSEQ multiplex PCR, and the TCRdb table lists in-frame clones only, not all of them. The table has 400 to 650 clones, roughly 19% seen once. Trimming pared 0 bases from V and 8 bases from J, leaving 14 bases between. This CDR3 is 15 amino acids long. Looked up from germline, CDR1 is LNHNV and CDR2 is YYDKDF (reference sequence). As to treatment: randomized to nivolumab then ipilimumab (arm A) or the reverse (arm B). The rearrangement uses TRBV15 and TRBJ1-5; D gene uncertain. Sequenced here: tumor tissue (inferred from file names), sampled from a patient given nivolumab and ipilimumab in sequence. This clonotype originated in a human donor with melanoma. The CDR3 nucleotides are TGTGCCACCAGCAGAGATAAGTGGACTCCAGAGCCCCAGCATTTT. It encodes CATSRDKWTPEPQHF. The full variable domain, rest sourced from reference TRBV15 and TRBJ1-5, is DAMVIQNPRYQVTQFGKPVTLSCSQTLNHNVMYWYQQKSSQAPKLLFHYYDKDFNNEADTPDNFQSRRPNTSFCFLDIRSPGLGDTAMYLCATSRDKWTPEPQHFGDGTRLSIL.